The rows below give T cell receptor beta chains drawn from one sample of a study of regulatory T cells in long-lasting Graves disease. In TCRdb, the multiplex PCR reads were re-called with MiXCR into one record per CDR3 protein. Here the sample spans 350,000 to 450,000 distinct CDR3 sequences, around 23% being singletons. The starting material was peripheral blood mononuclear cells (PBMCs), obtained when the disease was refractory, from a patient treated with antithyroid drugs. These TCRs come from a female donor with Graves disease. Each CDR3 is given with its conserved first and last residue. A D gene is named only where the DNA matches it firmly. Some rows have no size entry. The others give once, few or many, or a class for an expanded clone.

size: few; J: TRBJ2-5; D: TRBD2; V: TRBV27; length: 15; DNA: TGTGCCAGCAGCCCCACGGGACTAGCGGGAGAGACCCAGTACTTC; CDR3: CASSPTGLAGETQYF
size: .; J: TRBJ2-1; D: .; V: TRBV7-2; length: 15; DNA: TGTGCCAGCAGCCCTTCGATGGCCCCCTACAATGAGCAGTTCTTC; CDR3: CASSPSMAPYNEQFF
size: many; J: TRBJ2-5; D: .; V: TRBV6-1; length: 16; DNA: TGTGCCAGCACACCCGAGGAGAGCGCGGACGTAGAGACCCAGTACTTC; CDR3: CASTPEESADVETQYF
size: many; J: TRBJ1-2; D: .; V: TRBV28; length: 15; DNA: TGTGCCAGCAGTTTATCTTCGTGGGGGGACTATGGCTACACCTTC; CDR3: CASSLSSWGDYGYTF
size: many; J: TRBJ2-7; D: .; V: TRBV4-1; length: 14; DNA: TGCGCCAGCAGCCGCCCGGGACGGATCTACGAGCAGTACTTC; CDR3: CASSRPGRIYEQYF
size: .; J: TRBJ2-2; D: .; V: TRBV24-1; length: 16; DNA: TGTGCCACCAGTGATCCCGGGGACATCTCGACCGGGGAGCTGTTTTTT; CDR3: CATSDPGDISTGELFF
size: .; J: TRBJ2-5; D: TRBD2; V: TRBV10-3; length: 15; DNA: TGTGCCATCAGTGAGTCGACCGGGGGGGGAGAGACCCAGTACTTC; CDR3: CAISESTGGGETQYF
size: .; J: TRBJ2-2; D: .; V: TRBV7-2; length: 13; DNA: TGTGCCAGCAGCTTAGTCCAGTCCGGGGAGCTGTTTTTT; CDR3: CASSLVQSGELFF
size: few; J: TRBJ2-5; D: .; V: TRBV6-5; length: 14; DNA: TGTGCCAGCAGTTACTCGACAGAAGGAGAGACCCAGTACTTC; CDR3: CASSYSTEGETQYF
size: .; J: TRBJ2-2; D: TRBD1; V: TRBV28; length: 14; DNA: TGTGCCAGCCTAGGGACAGGGGGCGGAGGGGAGCTGTTTTTT; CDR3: CASLGTGGGGELFF
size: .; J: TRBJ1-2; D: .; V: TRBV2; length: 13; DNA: TGTGCCAGCAGTGTCGGGGTTGGCTATGGCTACACCTTC; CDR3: CASSVGVGYGYTF
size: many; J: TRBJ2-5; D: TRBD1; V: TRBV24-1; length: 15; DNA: TGTGCCACCAGTGCCGAGACAGGGTATGGAGAGACCCAGTACTTC; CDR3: CATSAETGYGETQYF
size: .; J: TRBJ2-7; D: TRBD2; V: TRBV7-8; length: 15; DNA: TGCGCCAGCAGTCCTCTAGCGGGAGGTGGGGACGAGCAGTACTTC; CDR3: CASSPLAGGGDEQYF
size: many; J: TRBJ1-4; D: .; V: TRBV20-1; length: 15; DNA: TGCAGTGCTAGAGTCCTACGAGGGGCGGGTGAAAAACTGTTTTTT; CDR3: CSARVLRGAGEKLFF
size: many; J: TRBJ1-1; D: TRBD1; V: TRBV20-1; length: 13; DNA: TGCAGTGCTGCAGGGGGCATGAACACTGAAGCTTTCTTT; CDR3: CSAAGGMNTEAFF